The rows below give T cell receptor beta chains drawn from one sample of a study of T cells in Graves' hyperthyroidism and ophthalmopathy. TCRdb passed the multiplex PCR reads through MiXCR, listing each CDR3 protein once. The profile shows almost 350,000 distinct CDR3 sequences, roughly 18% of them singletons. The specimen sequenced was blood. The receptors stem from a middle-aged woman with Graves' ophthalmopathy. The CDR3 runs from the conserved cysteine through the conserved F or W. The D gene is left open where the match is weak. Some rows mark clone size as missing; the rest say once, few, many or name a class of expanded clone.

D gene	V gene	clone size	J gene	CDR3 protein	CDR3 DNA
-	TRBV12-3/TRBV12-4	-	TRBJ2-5	CASRGYTRGLRQETQYF	TGTGCCAGCAGGGGGTACACCAGGGGTTTGAGGCAAGAGACCCAGTACTTC
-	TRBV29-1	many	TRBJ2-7	CSVLYVDEQYF	TGCAGCGTTCTCTATGTCGACGAGCAGTACTTC
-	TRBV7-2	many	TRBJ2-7	CASSPSRWTDSSYEQYF	TGTGCCAGCAGCCCCTCGAGGTGGACCGATAGCTCCTACGAGCAGTACTTC
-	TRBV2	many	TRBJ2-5	CASSAGTAYQETQYF	TGTGCCAGCAGTGCTGGGACTGCGTACCAAGAGACCCAGTACTTC
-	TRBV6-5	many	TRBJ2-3	CASSYGGGRTDTQYF	TGTGCCAGCAGTTACGGAGGGGGTCGTACAGATACGCAGTATTTT
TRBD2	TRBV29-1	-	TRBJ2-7	CSVEEGGSGYEQYF	TGCAGCGTTGAAGAGGGAGGGTCGGGCTACGAGCAGTACTTC
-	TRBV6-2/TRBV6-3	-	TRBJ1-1	CASNPRRGPNTEAFF	TGTGCCAGCAACCCAAGAAGGGGACCGAACACTGAAGCTTTCTTT
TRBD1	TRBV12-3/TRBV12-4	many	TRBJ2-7	CASSFRTGADEQYF	TGTGCCAGCAGTTTTCGGACAGGGGCCGACGAGCAGTACTTC
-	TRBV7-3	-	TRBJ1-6	CASSLGTANSPLHF	TGTGCCAGCAGCCTCGGGACTGCCAATTCACCCCTCCACTTT
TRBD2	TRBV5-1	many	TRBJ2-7	CASSSQAGGLYEQYF	TGCGCCAGCAGCTCCCAAGCGGGAGGGCTCTACGAGCAGTACTTC
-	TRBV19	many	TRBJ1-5	CASSIGPGFNQPQHF	TGTGCCAGTAGTATAGGCCCCGGGTTCAATCAGCCCCAGCATTTT
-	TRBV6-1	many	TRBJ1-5	CASSVGGFSNQPQHF	TGTGCCAGCAGTGTTGGAGGTTTTAGCAATCAGCCCCAGCATTTT
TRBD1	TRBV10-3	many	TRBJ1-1	CAAGQGAIGAFF	TGTGCCGCCGGACAGGGGGCGATCGGAGCTTTCTTT
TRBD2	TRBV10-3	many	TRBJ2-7	CAIRTSGSYEQYF	TGTGCCATCAGGACTAGCGGGTCCTACGAGCAGTACTTC
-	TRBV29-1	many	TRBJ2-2	CSVLVGGNTGELFF	TGCAGCGTGTTGGTGGGGGGCAACACCGGGGAGCTGTTTTTT
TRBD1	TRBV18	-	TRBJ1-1	CASSPPQGQGNTEAFF	TGTGCCAGCTCACCACCCCAAGGACAGGGCAACACTGAAGCTTTCTTT
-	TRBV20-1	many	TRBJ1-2	CSARVRVPRDGYTF	TGCAGTGCTAGAGTCAGGGTTCCACGGGATGGCTACACCTTC
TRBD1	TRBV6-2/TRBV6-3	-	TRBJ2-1	CASATWGQPDNEQFF	TGTGCCAGCGCAACTTGGGGACAGCCCGACAATGAGCAGTTCTTC
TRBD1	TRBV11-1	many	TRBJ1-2	CASSLERTGFDGYTF	TGTGCCAGCAGCTTAGAGAGGACAGGGTTCGATGGCTACACCTTC
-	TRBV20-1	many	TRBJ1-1	CSAPRGGARYTEALF	TGCAGTGCTCCAAGAGGGGGGGCGAGATACACTGAAGCTCTCTTT
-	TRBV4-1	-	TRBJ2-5	CASSQDTGVETQYF	TGCGCCAGCAGCCAAGATACAGGCGTAGAGACCCAGTACTTC
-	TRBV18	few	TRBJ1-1	CASPSAGATEAFF	TGTGCCAGCCCATCGGCAGGGGCAACTGAAGCTTTCTTT
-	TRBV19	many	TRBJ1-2	CASLRRGNYGYTF	TGTGCCAGTCTAAGGAGGGGCAACTATGGCTACACCTTC
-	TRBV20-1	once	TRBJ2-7	CSARDGTTVHEQYF	TGCAGTGCTAGAGATGGGACAACCGTCCACGAGCAGTACTTC
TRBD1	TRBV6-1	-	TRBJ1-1	CASSTQDRGGTEAFF	TGTGCCAGCAGTACCCAGGACAGGGGAGGGACTGAAGCTTTCTTT
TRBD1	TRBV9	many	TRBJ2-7	CASSVDGTDNEQYF	TGTGCCAGCAGCGTAGACGGGACAGACAACGAGCAGTACTTC
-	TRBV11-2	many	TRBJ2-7	CASSLEGRRRQYF	TGTGCCAGCAGCTTGGAGGGTAGGAGGCGGCAGTACTTC
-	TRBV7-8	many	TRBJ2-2	CASSLAGDTGELFF	TGTGCCAGCAGCTTAGCGGGGGACACCGGGGAGCTGTTTTTT